These T cell receptor beta chains were read from a single sample in a study of blood T cell repertoires in COVID-19. Method: immunoSEQ multiplex PCR; TCRdb's copy keeps in-frame clones and lacks some. The data hold 200,000 to 250,000 clones, with around 85% observed a single time. The sample taken for sequencing was peripheral blood. The receptors derive from a woman in her 70s with COVID-19, enrolled during active disease. Both conserved end residues are part of each CDR3. Expanded clones are given a class, and other clones once, few, many or no size at all.

TRBV7-8,.,CASSLTAGNTEAFF
TRBV5-1,.,CASSLRQGNSGNTIYF
TRBV3-1/TRBV3-2,.,CASSPDRDRTEAFF
TRBV29-1,.,CSVDLLAGGPSASTDTQYF
TRBV11-2,.,CASSSDNGIYGYTF
TRBV25-1,.,CASSRLMNTEAFF
TRBV27,.,CASSLKGLGAYEQYF
TRBV6-5,.,CASSYSSRQRNGEAFF
TRBV27,once,CASSSAGSNIQYF
TRBV18,.,CASSPVTGFSEAFF
TRBV27,.,CASSLPYNNRVNTEAFF
TRBV9,.,CASSGGGTVNSPLHF
TRBV27,.,CASSWDRETTGELFF
TRBV6-6,once,CASSYPTGAGTGELFF
TRBV11-2,.,CASSLERVTEAFF
TRBV7-2,.,CASSLAGGSSGNTIYF
TRBV30,.,CAWTGSGNTIYF
TRBV27,.,CASSLTAGQGHTEAFF
TRBV5-4,.,CASSLGGGRIGSPLHF
TRBV29-1,.,CSVETGINYGYTF
TRBV18,.,CASSPLPAGGRETQYF
TRBV14,.,CASSLGTAEYTEAFF
TRBV10-3,.,CAIMGQANTEAFF
TRBV10-2,.,CASSDPITSGANVLTF
TRBV12-3/TRBV12-4,.,CASSLAGLGEQYF
TRBV9,once,CASSVESGRISSGANVLTF
TRBV23-1,few,CAIQVGGWWSQPQHF
TRBV7-9,once,CASSSDSLTSEQYF
TRBV9,.,CASSVTSGGLSTDTQYF
TRBV6-5,.,CASSRGTQETQYF
TRBV7-8,once,CASSYQGSTEAFF
TRBV3-1/TRBV3-2,.,CASSQDFGGTSGYTF
TRBV5-5,once,CASSLVPAGADTQYF
TRBV7-2,.,CASSLGGRAYGYTF
TRBV19,.,CASSIGDRGSDTQYF
TRBV5-4,.,CASSLERLASTDTQYF
TRBV9,.,CASSVGLGGLLGNTEAFF